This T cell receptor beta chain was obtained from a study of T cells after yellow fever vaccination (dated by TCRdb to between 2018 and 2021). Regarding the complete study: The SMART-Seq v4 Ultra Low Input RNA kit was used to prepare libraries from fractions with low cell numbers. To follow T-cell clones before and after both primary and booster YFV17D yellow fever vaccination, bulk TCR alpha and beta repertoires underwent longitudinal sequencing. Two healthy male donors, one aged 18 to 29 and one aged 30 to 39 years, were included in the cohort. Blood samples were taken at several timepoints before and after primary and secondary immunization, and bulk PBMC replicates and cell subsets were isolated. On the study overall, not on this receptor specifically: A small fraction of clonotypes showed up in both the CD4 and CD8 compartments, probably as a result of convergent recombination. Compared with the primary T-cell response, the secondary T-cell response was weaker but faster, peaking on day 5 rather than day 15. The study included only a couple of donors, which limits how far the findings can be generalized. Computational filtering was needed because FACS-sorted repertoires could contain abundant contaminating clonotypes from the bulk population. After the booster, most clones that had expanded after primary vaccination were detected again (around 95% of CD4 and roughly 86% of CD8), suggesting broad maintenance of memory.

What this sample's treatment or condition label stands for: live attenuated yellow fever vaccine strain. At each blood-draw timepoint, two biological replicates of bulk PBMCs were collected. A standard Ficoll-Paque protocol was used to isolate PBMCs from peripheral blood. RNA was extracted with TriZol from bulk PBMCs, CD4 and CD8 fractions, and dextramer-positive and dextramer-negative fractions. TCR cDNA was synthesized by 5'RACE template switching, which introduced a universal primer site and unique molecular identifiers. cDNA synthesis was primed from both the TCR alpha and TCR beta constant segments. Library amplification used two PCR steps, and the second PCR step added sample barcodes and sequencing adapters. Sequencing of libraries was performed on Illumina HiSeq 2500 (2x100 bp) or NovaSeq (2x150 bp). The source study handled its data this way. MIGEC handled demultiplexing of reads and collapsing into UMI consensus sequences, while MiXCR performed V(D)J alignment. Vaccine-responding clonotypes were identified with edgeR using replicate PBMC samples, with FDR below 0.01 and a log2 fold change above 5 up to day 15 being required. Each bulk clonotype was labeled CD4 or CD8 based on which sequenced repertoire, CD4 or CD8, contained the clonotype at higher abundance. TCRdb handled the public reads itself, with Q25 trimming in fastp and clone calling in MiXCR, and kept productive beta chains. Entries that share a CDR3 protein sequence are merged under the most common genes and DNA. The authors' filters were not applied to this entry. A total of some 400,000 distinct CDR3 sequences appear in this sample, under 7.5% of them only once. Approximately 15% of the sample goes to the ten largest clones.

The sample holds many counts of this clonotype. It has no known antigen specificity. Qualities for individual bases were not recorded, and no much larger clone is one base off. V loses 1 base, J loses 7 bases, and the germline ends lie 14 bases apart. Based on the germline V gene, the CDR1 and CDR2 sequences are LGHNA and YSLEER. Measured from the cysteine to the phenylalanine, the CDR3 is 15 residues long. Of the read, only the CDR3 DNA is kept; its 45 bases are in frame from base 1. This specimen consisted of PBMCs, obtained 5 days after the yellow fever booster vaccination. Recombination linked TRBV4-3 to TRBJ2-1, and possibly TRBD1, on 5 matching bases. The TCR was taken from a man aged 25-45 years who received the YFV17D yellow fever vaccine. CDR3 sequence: CASSQAWGRPNEQFF. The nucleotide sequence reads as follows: TGCGCCAGCAGCCAAGCTTGGGGCAGACCTAATGAGCAGTTCTTC.